This T cell receptor (beta chain) stems from a study of T cells in Graves' hyperthyroidism and ophthalmopathy. Study-wide background: Peripheral blood draws took place at initial diagnosis, ahead of any treatment.

Study-wide results and caveats: Most thyroid clonotypes with frequency above 0.001 were detected in blood.

Uncontrolled infection, other autoimmune disease, pregnancy or lactation led to exclusion. This clonotype was seen repeatedly, ten times or more. Antigen specificity is unknown. The CDR3 has 15 amino acids. Per the germline V gene, CDR1 is MDHEN and CDR2 is SYDVKM. The trim removed 6 bases at V and 4 bases at J, leaving 8 bases unmatched. There were TCR beta CDR3 regions amplified from RNA transcripts. RT-PCR in the first round (using the HTBI primer set) targeted the TCR CDR3. MiXCR, run by TCRdb on the multiplex PCR reads, gives a single entry per CDR3 protein. Here the sample spans hundreds of thousands of distinct CDR3 sequences, around 14% being singletons.

The chain joins TRBV28 to TRBJ1-2; 10 bases line up with TRBD1. This clonotype originated in a woman aged 25 to 39 with Graves' hyperthyroidism. Sample: blood. CDR3 in DNA: TGTGCCAGCAGCCCCGACAGGGGGCCCAGCTATGGCTACACCTTC. Residues: CASSPDRGPSYGYTF.